A selection of T cell receptor beta chains follows, all from one sample in a study of vaccination and CD4 T cells after COVID-19. A single record per CDR3 protein comes from TCRdb applying MiXCR to the PCR reads. The sample yields about 6,400 distinct CDR3 sequences, around 51% seen once. Their antigens remain unidentified. Sequencing was carried out using CD4+ T cells from blood, cultured in vitro. The receptors were sampled from a human donor in good health. Each CDR3 is given with its conserved first and last residue. Each record gives: V gene, clone size, J gene, D gene, CDR3 protein, CDR3 DNA. The D gene is left open where the match is weak. Expanded clones are given a class, and other clones once, few, many or no size at all.

TRBV4-1	.	TRBJ2-1	TRBD2	CASSLLGLLVNEQFF	TGCGCCAGCAGCCTCTTGGGACTACTCGTCAATGAGCAGTTCTTC
TRBV20-1	.	TRBJ2-3	.	CSASHSTSTDTQYF	TGCAGTGCTAGTCATTCGACAAGCACAGATACGCAGTATTTT
TRBV12-3/TRBV12-4	.	TRBJ2-7	.	CASSHRRRIGYEQYF	TGTGCCAGCAGCCACCGACGCCGGATTGGCTACGAGCAGTACTTC
TRBV25-1	.	TRBJ2-2	.	CASSDGGIFTGELFF	TGTGCCAGCAGTGACGGGGGTATTTTCACCGGGGAGCTGTTTTTT
TRBV7-6	few	TRBJ1-1	.	CASSRGMGSEAFF	TGTGCCAGCAGTCGAGGGATGGGGTCTGAAGCTTTCTTT
TRBV7-2	.	TRBJ2-2	TRBD2	CASSSRLAGEGTGELFF	TGTGCCAGCAGCTCGCGACTAGCGGGAGAGGGCACCGGGGAGCTGTTTTTT
TRBV4-1	once	TRBJ1-1	.	CASSQEGGALTREAFF	TGCGCCAGCAGCCAAGAAGGGGGGGCTTTAACTAGAGAAGCTTTCTTT
TRBV11-1	few	TRBJ2-5	.	CASSFRTQQETQYF	TGTGCCAGCAGCTTCCGGACGCAGCAAGAGACCCAGTACTTC
TRBV7-2	few	TRBJ2-5	TRBD2	CASSSGSGGAWKTQYF	TGTGCCAGCAGCTCCGGTAGCGGGGGGGCTTGGAAGACCCAGTACTTC
TRBV20-1	.	TRBJ2-1	TRBD2	CSAALAAGATYNEQFF	TGCAGTGCTGCCCTCGCAGCGGGGGCAACCTACAATGAGCAGTTCTTC
TRBV10-1	.	TRBJ1-1	.	CASSDGSANTEAFF	TGCGCCAGCAGTGATGGCAGCGCGAACACTGAAGCTTTCTTT
TRBV20-1	few	TRBJ1-1	TRBD1	CSARVRRGPGEAFF	TGCAGTGCTAGAGTCCGCAGGGGGCCGGGTGAAGCTTTCTTT
TRBV3-1	.	TRBJ1-6	.	CASSQANSPLHF	TGTGCCAGCAGCCAAGCAAATTCACCCCTCCACTTT
TRBV5-4	few	TRBJ2-3	.	CASTGGGTDTQYF	TGTGCCAGCACGGGGGGCGGTACAGATACGCAGTATTTT
TRBV6-1	few	TRBJ2-3	.	CASSQLTDTQYF	TGTGCCAGCAGCCAGCTAACAGATACGCAGTATTTT
TRBV7-2	.	TRBJ1-2	.	CASSLGDKYYGYTF	TGTGCCAGCAGCTTAGGGGACAAGTACTATGGCTACACCTTC
TRBV14	few	TRBJ1-2	.	CASSSTANHYGYTF	TGTGCCAGCAGCTCGACAGCTAATCACTATGGCTACACCTTC
TRBV19	.	TRBJ1-2	TRBD1	CASTKAGGQGYGYTF	TGTGCCAGTACAAAAGCGGGGGGACAGGGTTACGGCTACACCTTC
TRBV29-1	.	TRBJ1-5	TRBD1	CSVQGANQPQHF	TGCAGCGTCCAGGGGGCCAATCAGCCCCAGCATTTT
TRBV19	few	TRBJ2-5	.	CASSTGVGETQYF	TGTGCCAGTAGTACAGGGGTGGGAGAGACCCAGTACTTC
TRBV29-1	large	TRBJ1-2	.	CSVESYRGYGYTF	TGCAGCGTTGAAAGCTACCGGGGCTATGGCTACACCTTC
TRBV6-1	.	TRBJ1-1	TRBD1	CASSELGQGRTEAFF	TGTGCCAGCAGCGAACTAGGACAGGGGAGGACTGAAGCTTTCTTT
TRBV6-1	once	TRBJ2-1	.	CASSSRARVEQFF	TGTGCCAGCAGCTCAAGGGCTAGGGTTGAGCAGTTCTTC
TRBV5-1	.	TRBJ2-7	.	CASSLGGSATYEQYF	TGCGCCAGCAGCTTGGGAGGGAGTGCGACCTACGAGCAGTACTTC
TRBV6-4	.	TRBJ1-1	TRBD1	CASSAKGTGEAFF	TGTGCCAGCAGTGCAAAAGGGACAGGGGAAGCTTTCTTT
TRBV10-3	.	TRBJ2-7	TRBD1	CAISVQGQGSTYEQYF	TGTGCCATCAGCGTCCAGGGACAGGGGAGTACGTACGAGCAGTACTTC
TRBV7-2	.	TRBJ2-7	TRBD1	CASSRPGTARSYEQYF	TGTGCCAGCAGCAGACCCGGGACAGCCAGATCCTACGAGCAGTACTTC
TRBV20-1	few	TRBJ1-6	TRBD1	CSARVQGANNSPLHF	TGCAGTGCTAGAGTTCAGGGGGCCAATAATTCACCCCTCCACTTT
TRBV6-5	few	TRBJ1-6	.	CASSYRPGDNSPLHF	TGTGCCAGCAGTTACCGCCCAGGGGATAATTCACCCCTCCACTTT
TRBV30	.	TRBJ2-5	.	CAWSGDRRQETQYF	TGTGCCTGGAGCGGAGACAGGAGACAAGAGACCCAGTACTTC
TRBV20-1	.	TRBJ2-3	TRBD2	CSASSGGAGMTDTQYF	TGCAGTGCCAGTAGCGGGGGGGCTGGAATGACAGATACGCAGTATTTT
TRBV27	.	TRBJ2-7	.	CASSLSTAGWVYEQYF	TGTGCCAGCAGTTTATCGACAGCAGGGTGGGTCTACGAGCAGTACTTC
TRBV6-5	.	TRBJ1-5	.	CASSSAGPNSNQPQHF	TGTGCCAGCAGTTCTGCCGGGCCTAATAGCAATCAGCCCCAGCATTTT
TRBV5-1	few	TRBJ2-5	.	CASSLGGGTHQETQYF	TGCGCCAGCAGCTTGGGGGGCGGGACCCACCAAGAGACCCAGTACTTC
TRBV28	once	TRBJ1-2	.	CASSPPGYTF	TGTGCCAGCAGTCCGCCAGGCTACACCTTC
TRBV6-1	.	TRBJ2-7	TRBD2	CASGGSGREIVEQYF	TGTGCCAGCGGCGGTAGCGGGAGGGAAATTGTTGAGCAGTACTTC
TRBV6-5	.	TRBJ2-7	.	CASSSSAAYEQYF	TGTGCCAGCAGTTCCTCCGCGGCCTACGAGCAGTACTTC
TRBV5-5	.	TRBJ1-5	.	CASSLALGQPQHF	TGTGCCAGCAGCTTGGCCCTGGGTCAGCCCCAGCATTTT
TRBV20-1	few	TRBJ1-1	TRBD1	CSARRQGGTEAFF	TGCAGTGCTAGAAGACAGGGTGGGACTGAAGCTTTCTTT
TRBV6-4	.	TRBJ2-1	.	CASSPPGDANEQFF	TGTGCCAGCAGTCCGCCAGGGGACGCCAATGAGCAGTTCTTC
TRBV7-6	few	TRBJ2-2	.	CASSLGGGVNTGELFF	TGTGCCAGCAGCTTAGGAGGAGGGGTTAACACCGGGGAGCTGTTTTTT
TRBV20-1	few	TRBJ2-4	.	CSARDVLAKNIQYF	TGCAGTGCTAGAGATGTGCTAGCCAAAAACATTCAGTACTTC
TRBV12-3/TRBV12-4	few	TRBJ2-7	TRBD2	CASRLAGTYEQYF	TGTGCCAGCAGACTAGCGGGGACCTACGAGCAGTACTTC
TRBV28	.	TRBJ2-1	.	CASRPGLTRHEQFF	TGTGCCAGCAGACCAGGCCTCACCCGCCATGAGCAGTTCTTC
TRBV14	.	TRBJ1-1	.	CASSQGRGLFEAFF	TGTGCCAGCAGCCAAGGGCGTGGACTTTTTGAAGCTTTCTTT
TRBV20-1	.	TRBJ1-1	.	CSARGVEGNTEAFF	TGCAGTGCTAGAGGGGTCGAGGGTAACACTGAAGCTTTCTTT
TRBV7-6	.	TRBJ2-7	.	CASSLVRGDEQYF	TGTGCCAGCAGCTTAGTCAGGGGAGACGAGCAGTACTTC
TRBV20-1	.	TRBJ2-7	TRBD2	CSARPWTSGASSYEQYF	TGCAGTGCTAGACCGTGGACTAGCGGCGCCAGCTCCTACGAGCAGTACTTC
TRBV7-2	.	TRBJ1-2	TRBD1	CASSLTGGYGYTF	TGTGCCAGCAGCTTGACAGGGGGGTATGGCTACACCTTC
TRBV5-4	.	TRBJ2-7	TRBD2	CASSRGLAGGNYEQYF	TGTGCCAGCAGCCGCGGACTAGCGGGGGGAAACTACGAGCAGTACTTC
TRBV4-3	.	TRBJ1-2	.	CASSRVRENLSQGYTF	TGCGCCAGCAGCCGAGTCCGGGAGAACTTATCTCAAGGCTACACCTTC
TRBV30	once	TRBJ1-5	.	CAWSESGSNQPQHF	TGTGCCTGGAGTGAGTCAGGGTCTAATCAGCCCCAGCATTTT
TRBV20-1	.	TRBJ1-5	TRBD1	CSARKTTGGFGNQPQHF	TGCAGTGCTAGAAAAACTACAGGGGGGTTTGGCAATCAGCCCCAGCATTTT
TRBV11-2	large	TRBJ1-1	.	CASSLQGMKAFF	TGTGCCAGCAGCTTACAGGGAATGAAAGCTTTCTTT
TRBV4-1	once	TRBJ1-2	.	CASSHAVGGYTF	TGCGCCAGCAGCCACGCCGTAGGAGGCTACACCTTC
TRBV11-2	once	TRBJ2-1	TRBD2	CASSSPFGGRLNNEQFF	TGTGCCAGCAGCTCGCCCTTTGGCGGGAGGCTAAACAATGAGCAGTTCTTC